Listed here are 8 T cell receptor beta chains from one sample, sequenced in a study of response to subunit inactivated influenza vaccine. MiXCR was run by TCRdb on the RT-PCR reads, yielding one entry per CDR3 protein. The table lists about 170,000 distinct CDR3 sequences, 12% of them singletons. The same specimen was also included in a second study, on T cells expressing NK-cell markers. That work states: As the method of synthesis, 5'RACE template switching with UMIs yielded TCR beta cDNA.

Sequences were derived from CD8+ T cells sorted from PBMCs, sampled about 12 days after vaccination. The receptors come from a man between 45 and 60 years old who received an inactivated influenza vaccine.

The chain combines TRBV2 with TRBJ2-2; TRBD2 agrees at 9 bases. There are 14 residues in the CDR3. The V gene end was trimmed by 9 bases and the J gene end by 3 bases; junction bases not matched to a gene: 5. Germline V lookup: CDR1 SNHLY, CDR2 FYNNEI. The CDR3 sequence is CASTTSGYTGELFF. The DNA for the CDR3 is TGTGCCAGTACCACTAGCGGGTACACCGGGGAGCTGTTTTTT.

In this sample, this clonotype turned up a few times. J is TRBJ1-4 and V is TRBV15; a possible D gene is TRBD1 (5 bases). This CDR3 region has 15 residues. The V gene lost 6 bases and the J gene lost 2 bases, with 13 bases spanning the gap. The germline gives CDR1 LNHNV, CDR2 YYDKDF (reference sequence). The CDR3 region is CATRRDDLTNEKLFF. CDR3 in DNA: TGTGCCACCAGAAGGGACGACCTCACTAATGAAAAACTGTTTTTT.

This clonotype was detected a few times. The chain recombines TRBV6-1 with TRBJ2-2, with 8 bases fitting TRBD2. V lost 6 bases and J lost 2; bases outside the gene matches: 8. The CDR3 spans 16 residues. The germline gives CDR1 MNHNS, CDR2 SASEGT. The CDR3 bases are TGTGCCAGCAGGGGACGACTAGCGTCTAACACCGGGGAGCTGTTTTTT. Encoded protein: CASRGRLASNTGELFF.

V and J are TRBV28 and TRBJ2-2; 8 bases fit TRBD1. Trimming took 5 bases from V and 5 from J; bases not matched to a gene: 4. The CDR3 has 14 residues. The V gene's germline CDR1 is MDHEN and CDR2 SYDVKM. CDR3 loop: CASSDTGGTGELFF. Here the CDR3 DNA reads TGTGCCAGCAGTGACACAGGGGGAACCGGGGAGCTGTTTTTT.

J is TRBJ2-7 and V is TRBV7-8; tentatively, D is TRBD1 (5 bases). From germline, CDR1 is SGHVS and CDR2 FQNEAQ. The ends were cut back, 5 bases at V and 6 bases at J, with 14 bases in the middle. The CDR3 loop spans 13 amino acids. This CDR3 is CASSPTDRGEQYF. The CDR3 DNA reads as TGTGCCAGCAGCCCGACGGATAGGGGCGAGCAGTACTTC.

J is TRBJ2-7 and V is TRBV30, with D hard to call. Germline CDR1 is GTSNPN and CDR2 is SVGIG (reference sequence). The CDR3 extends over 11 amino acids. V lost 0 bases to trimming and J lost 7 bases, with 7 bases between them. CDR3 DNA sequence: TGTGCCTGGAGTGTAGTACGGGAGCAGTACTTC. It translates to CAWSVVREQYF. Looking up the rest from reference TRBV30 and TRBJ2-7 gives the full variable domain: SQTIHQWPATLVQPVGSPLSLECTVEGTSNPNLYWYRQAAGRGLQLLFYSVGIGQISSEVPQNLSASRPQDRQFILSSKKLLLSDSGFYLCAWSVVREQYFGPGTRLTVT.

There are a few counts of this clonotype. This chain joins TRBV28 and TRBJ2-1; D is perhaps TRBD1 or TRBD2 (6 bases each). Trimming pared 1 base from V and 6 bases from J, leaving 13 bases between. Looked up from germline, CDR1 is MDHEN and CDR2 is SYDVKM. The CDR3 has 15 amino acids. In DNA form, the CDR3 reads TGTGCCAGCAGTTTATTCGCCGGAGGGGGCAATGAGCAGTTCTTC. It is translated as CASSLFAGGGNEQFF.

With regard to this clonotype: A much larger clone differs from this one at a single base, so this may be a read error. V gene TRBV6-2 or TRBV6-3 combines with J gene TRBJ2-2, with TRBD2 as a possible D gene (7 bases). Germline-derived CDR1 and CDR2 are MNHEY and SVGEGT. The CDR3 runs 16 residues. This chain's CDR3 is CASSYAARGSSGELYF. CDR3 in DNA: TGTGCCAGCAGTTACGCGGCCAGGGGATCGAGCGGGGAGCTGTATTTT.